One T cell receptor (beta chain) is described in this entry. Its antigen is unknown. Germline-derived CDR1 and CDR2 are LGHNA and YNFKEQ. CDR3 length: 14 amino acids. Trimming removed 0 bases from V and 10 bases from J, with 13 bases in between. The data were taken from a study of human T cells and chemical hapten exposure. The sample's time point: patch test 1, 2 weeks after DPC sensitization. The treatment: therapeutic diphenylcyclopropenone sensitization with weekly scalp DPC. What the library attached to individual cDNA molecules were unique molecular identifiers. A single record per CDR3 protein comes from TCRdb applying MiXCR to the RACE reads. The sample includes over 95,000 distinct CDR3 sequences, 12% of them seen just once. Study conclusions and caveats: PT1 expanded TCR counts correlated positively with patch test score. There were significantly more large CDR3 similarity clusters among expanded TCRs than among controls.

This rearrangement joins TRBV4-2 to TRBJ2-1; no clear D. This specimen was whole blood, taken in connection with sensitization to the hapten diphenylcyclopropenone (DPC). The sequence came from a middle-aged woman with alopecia areata. Some clones in this sample may be carry-over from other donors' samples. This chain's CDR3 is CASSQDGNGWEQFF. The CDR3 nucleotides read TGTGCCAGCAGCCAAGATGGTAATGGCTGGGAGCAGTTCTTC.